The 7 T cell receptor beta chains below come from one sample, sequenced in a study of vaccination effects on CD4 cells after COVID-19. CD4+ T cell isolation took place after nine to eleven days of culture. Only in-frame clones appear in the TCRdb table, and some are missing; sequencing was by immunoSEQ multiplex PCR. This table has tens of thousands of clones, 76% appearing once. These receptors have no identified antigens. The material was CD4+ T cells from PBMCs cultured without peptide, obtained before COVID-19 vaccination. The receptors stem from a human donor who had a prior SARS-CoV-2 infection.

This clone was counted between two and nine times. The genes are TRBV7-3 and TRBJ1-5, with 9 bases matching TRBD1. CDR1 and CDR2 (germline): SGHTA, FQGTGA. The CDR3 has 17 amino acids. J was trimmed by 2 bases and V by 2 bases; bases with no gene match: 7. In DNA form, the CDR3 reads TGTGCCAGCAGCTTAGCACAGGGGGCAAGGGGCAATCAGCCCCAGCATTTT. Its translation is CASSLAQGARGNQPQHF.

The genes are TRBV5-1 and TRBJ2-7, with 7 nucleotides matching TRBD2. Germline CDR1 is SGHRS and CDR2 is YFSETQ. J lost 6 bases, V lost 1 base, and 1 base had no gene match. The CDR3 totals 12 residues. The CDR3 bases are TGCGCCAGCAGCTTGAGCGGGACCGAGCAGTACTTC. It encodes CASSLSGTEQYF.

This clone was seen once. J is TRBJ1-5 and V is TRBV28, with 8 bases matching TRBD1. CDR1 MDHEN and CDR2 SYDVKM come from the germline V gene. The CDR3 runs 16 residues. Trimming cost V 6 bases and J 1 base; bases outside gene matches: 8. CDR3 loop: CASRIGQGGSNQPQHF. The CDR3 region has the DNA TGTGCCAGCAGGATTGGACAGGGCGGCAGCAATCAGCCCCAGCATTTT.

CDR3 protein: CSVSDSNNEQFF. CDR3 sequence (DNA): TGCAGCGTATCCGACAGTAACAATGAGCAGTTCTTC. V usage is TRBV29-1 and J usage is TRBJ2-1; D may be TRBD1 (5 bases). This CDR3 region has 12 residues. CDR1 SQVTM and CDR2 ANQGSEA come from the germline V gene. V lost 6 bases and J lost 5, with 11 bases in between.

V and J are TRBV7-3 and TRBJ1-6; unclear D gene. Germline lookup yields CDR1 SGHTA and CDR2 FQGTGA. The CDR3 consists of 14 residues. V lost 6 bases and J lost 1, with 7 bases in between. CDR3 coding DNA: TGTGCCAGCAGTCAAGGGTCCTATAATTCACCCCTCCACTTT. It codes for CASSQGSYNSPLHF.

This chain links TRBV7-8 with TRBJ2-7; either TRBD1 or TRBD2 may supply D (5 bases each). The V and J ends lost 5 bases and 3 bases respectively, with 14 bases between them. The germline V gene has CDR1 SGHVS and CDR2 FQNEAQ. This CDR3 region has 14 residues. CDR3 protein: CASSRGGDLYEQYF. In nucleotides, the CDR3 is TGTGCCAGCAGCCGAGGTGGGGACCTCTACGAGCAGTACTTC.

The chain combines TRBV9 with TRBJ1-4; D is possibly TRBD1 (5 bases). Germline lookup yields CDR1 SGDLS and CDR2 YYNGEE. V was clipped by 4 bases and J by 8 bases, with 15 bases between them. CDR3 length equals 14 residues. CDR3 region: CASSPGGKDEKLFF. CDR3 nucleotide sequence: TGTGCCAGCAGCCCTGGGGGTAAGGACGAAAAACTGTTTTTT. Full variable domain (outside the CDR3, taken from reference TRBV9 and TRBJ1-4): DSGVTQTPKHLITATGQRVTLRCSPRSGDLSVYWYQQSLDQGLQFLIQYYNGEERAKGNILERFSAQQFPDLHSELNLSSLELGDSALYFCASSPGGKDEKLFFGSGTQLSVL.